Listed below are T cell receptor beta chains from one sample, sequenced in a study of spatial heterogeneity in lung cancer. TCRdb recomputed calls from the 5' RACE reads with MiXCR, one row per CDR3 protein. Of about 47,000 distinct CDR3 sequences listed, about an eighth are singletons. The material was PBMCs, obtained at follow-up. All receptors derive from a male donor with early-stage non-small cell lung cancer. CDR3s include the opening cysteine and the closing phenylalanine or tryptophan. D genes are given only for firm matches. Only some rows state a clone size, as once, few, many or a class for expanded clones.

TGCGCCAGCAGCTTGGGAGCAGCTGGGGCCAACGTCCTGACTTTC	CASSLGAAGANVLTF	TRBJ2-6	.	TRBV5-1	.
TGTGCCAGCAACCCCGGGACTGACCGTACCGGGGAGCTGTTTTTT	CASNPGTDRTGELFF	TRBJ2-2	many	TRBV7-8	.
TGTGCCAGTAGTCCCACGCCCAGGGCTAACTATGGCTACACCTTC	CASSPTPRANYGYTF	TRBJ1-2	few	TRBV19	.
TGTGCCAGCAGTAGTCCTGATAAAGCTTTCTTT	CASSSPDKAFF	TRBJ1-1	.	TRBV6-5	.
TGTGCCAGCAGCAGCTACAGGGGGAACTATGGCTACACCTTC	CASSSYRGNYGYTF	TRBJ1-2	few	TRBV6-5	TRBD1
TGTGCCAGCAGTTACGGGCGGGAACGCTACAATGAGCAGTTCTTC	CASSYGRERYNEQFF	TRBJ2-1	many	TRBV6-2/TRBV6-3	.
TGTGCCAGCAGGGGACAGGCGAACACTGAAGCTTTCTTT	CASRGQANTEAFF	TRBJ1-1	few	TRBV12-3/TRBV12-4	TRBD1
TGTGCCAGCTCACGAGGAGGCTCTCTCAACACTGAAGCTTTCTTT	CASSRGGSLNTEAFF	TRBJ1-1	many	TRBV18	.
TGTGCCAGCTCCAGGGCCGGTACTAACTATGGCTACACCTTC	CASSRAGTNYGYTF	TRBJ1-2	.	TRBV27	.
TGTGCCAGCAGCTTAGTAAGGATCGGGGGGGAATCCCCTCAAGAGACCCAGTACTTC	CASSLVRIGGESPQETQYF	TRBJ2-5	few	TRBV7-2	TRBD2
TGTGCCAGCAGCTTAGCGCTTACAGACAATCAGCCCCAGCATTTT	CASSLALTDNQPQHF	TRBJ1-5	few	TRBV7-2	.
TGTGCCAGCAGTGAATTTAACGAGCAGTACTTC	CASSEFNEQYF	TRBJ2-7	once	TRBV2	.
TGCGCCAGCAGCCAAGATGGGGGGATAGGGCCCCAGCATTTT	CASSQDGGIGPQHF	TRBJ1-5	many	TRBV4-3	.
TGTGCCAGCAGTTCTACCGGGGGGAGGGACGAGCAGTACTTC	CASSSTGGRDEQYF	TRBJ2-7	few	TRBV12-3/TRBV12-4	TRBD2
TGTGCCAGCAGCTTAGACGGGACTAGCGGGAGAATCGAGCAGTACTTC	CASSLDGTSGRIEQYF	TRBJ2-7	.	TRBV11-2	TRBD2
TGTGCCAGCAGCTTGGTGGCAGGGACGTTGAACACTGAAGCTTTCTTT	CASSLVAGTLNTEAFF	TRBJ1-1	.	TRBV5-5	.
TGTGCCAGCAGTTTATATGGGGTGACACTCCGGGGACAGCCCCAGCATTTT	CASSLYGVTLRGQPQHF	TRBJ1-5	.	TRBV28	.
TGTGCCAGCAGCTCCCAGGGTCGAACTGAAGCTTTCTTT	CASSSQGRTEAFF	TRBJ1-1	.	TRBV7-2	.
TGTGCCAGCAGGCGACAGGGGGCGCGCCTGGAGACCCAGTACTTC	CASRRQGARLETQYF	TRBJ2-5	few	TRBV6-8	TRBD1
TGCGCCAGCAGCTCCCTCGGGACAGGGGAGGAGACCCAGTACTTC	CASSSLGTGEETQYF	TRBJ2-5	.	TRBV5-1	TRBD1
TGCGCCAGCAGCTTAACCGGGGCAGGGATCATTTTGTACCAAGAGACCCAGTACTTC	CASSLTGAGIILYQETQYF	TRBJ2-5	many	TRBV5-1	.
TGTGCCAGCAGCTTAGCCGCACAGGGACGGGAGACCCAGTACTTC	CASSLAAQGRETQYF	TRBJ2-5	few	TRBV7-9	.
TGTGCCAGCAGCCTCAGGGTAGAAGGGCAGTTCTTC	CASSLRVEGQFF	TRBJ2-1	.	TRBV3-1	.
TGTGCCAGCTCACCGATGGCAGATGAAGCTTTCTTT	CASSPMADEAFF	TRBJ1-1	.	TRBV18	.
TGTGCCAGCGGGGCTAGCCTCCTCTCGGAGACCCAGTACTTC	CASGASLLSETQYF	TRBJ2-5	many	TRBV6-6	.
TGTGCCAGCAGTAGGACTAGCGCTCCAAGAGAGGCCCAGTACTTC	CASSRTSAPREAQYF	TRBJ2-5	many	TRBV6-6	TRBD2
TGCAGTGCACCAACTAGCACCCCCTACAATGAGCAGTTCTTC	CSAPTSTPYNEQFF	TRBJ2-1	.	TRBV20-1	.
TGTGCCAGCAGTAAGGGACAGGAGAATGAAAAACTGTTTTTT	CASSKGQENEKLFF	TRBJ1-4	.	TRBV28	TRBD1
TGTGCCAGCAGCCAGACGACCACAGCGGAGACCCAGTACTTC	CASSQTTTAETQYF	TRBJ2-5	many	TRBV14	.
TGCAGTGCTAGAGCCCAGTTAGGGTACACTGAAGCTTTCTTT	CSARAQLGYTEAFF	TRBJ1-1	many	TRBV20-1	.
TGTGCCAGCTCCCCTTTTGGGACTAGAGGCCCCTACGAGCAGTACTTC	CASSPFGTRGPYEQYF	TRBJ2-7	few	TRBV18	TRBD2
TGTGCCAGCAGGCGGACCGGGAACCCGTCCTACGAGCAGTACTTC	CASRRTGNPSYEQYF	TRBJ2-7	.	TRBV14	.
TGTGCCAGCAGCACAGGGGTGGTGACTGAAGCTTTCTTT	CASSTGVVTEAFF	TRBJ1-1	.	TRBV27	TRBD1
TGTGCCAGCAGCCCCCCTCAGCGGGGTACGCAGTATTTT	CASSPPQRGTQYF	TRBJ2-3	few	TRBV28	TRBD2
TGTGCCAGCAGCGTGACAGTTACTAGCACAGATACGCAGTATTTT	CASSVTVTSTDTQYF	TRBJ2-3	many	TRBV7-3	.
TGTGCCAGCAGTTCCCCCGGGACAGGTATCTACGAGCAGTACTTC	CASSSPGTGIYEQYF	TRBJ2-7	.	TRBV27	TRBD1
TGTGCCAGCAGCTTCAGTTTCAATGAGCAGTTCTTC	CASSFSFNEQFF	TRBJ2-1	many	TRBV5-6	.
TGTGCCAGCAGTTTGTTCGGCGGGAGGGCCGATGAGCAGTTCTTC	CASSLFGGRADEQFF	TRBJ2-1	few	TRBV6-2/TRBV6-3	TRBD2
TGTGCCAGCAGCCAGGGGTCTCGGGAGCAGTACTTC	CASSQGSREQYF	TRBJ2-7	.	TRBV3-1	.
TGTGCCAGCAGCTCGTACAGGGAGTTAAACACTGAAGCTTTCTTT	CASSSYRELNTEAFF	TRBJ1-1	few	TRBV7-8	.
TGTGCCAGCAGAACGCTTGACAGGGCGAATCCCTACGAGCAGTACTTC	CASRTLDRANPYEQYF	TRBJ2-7	.	TRBV28	TRBD1
TGCAGTGCTAGCACAGTAAACACCGGGGAGCTGTTTTTT	CSASTVNTGELFF	TRBJ2-2	many	TRBV20-1	.
TGTGCCAGCAGCCAAGCGGACTATGGCTACACCTTC	CASSQADYGYTF	TRBJ1-2	many	TRBV4-2	.
TGTGCCAGCAGTTTACTAGAGGGGAGCACAGATACGCAGTATTTT	CASSLLEGSTDTQYF	TRBJ2-3	many	TRBV27	.
TGTGCCACCAGCGAACCCCCCTACAATGAGCAGTTCTTC	CATSEPPYNEQFF	TRBJ2-1	.	TRBV24-1	.
TGTGCCAGCAGCGTCGACATCACTGGGGCGGCTGAAGCTTTCTTT	CASSVDITGAAEAFF	TRBJ1-1	many	TRBV9	.
TGTGCCAGCACTAGGGTGCGGGAGGGTGTCGGTGAGCAGTTCTTC	CASTRVREGVGEQFF	TRBJ2-1	many	TRBV2	TRBD2
TGCGCCAGCAGCTTGGTGCTAGACACCGGGGAGCTGTTTTTT	CASSLVLDTGELFF	TRBJ2-2	few	TRBV5-1	.
TGTGCCAGCAGCTTAATGGGACAGGGAGGTGAGACCCAGTACTTC	CASSLMGQGGETQYF	TRBJ2-5	many	TRBV7-3	TRBD1
TGTGCCAGCGATGGGCAGGGGTTATTATACGAGCAGTACTTC	CASDGQGLLYEQYF	TRBJ2-7	many	TRBV27	.
TGTGCCAGCTCACCGTCCCCAGGGGGTCGCCCTAGCTCCTACGAGCAGTACTTC	CASSPSPGGRPSSYEQYF	TRBJ2-7	few	TRBV18	TRBD1
TGTGCCAGCAGCTTCCGGGACAGCCAGGACTTC	CASSFRDSQDF	TRBJ2-7	many	TRBV7-9	TRBD1
TGTGCCAGCAGTCAAACAGGGGCTCTCCTCCTTAACACTGAAGCTTTCTTT	CASSQTGALLLNTEAFF	TRBJ1-1	many	TRBV6-5	TRBD1
TGCGCCAGCAGCGTAAGGAGGACGGAGACCCAGTACTTC	CASSVRRTETQYF	TRBJ2-5	few	TRBV5-1	.
TGTGCCAGCAGCCTCAACGGACTAGCGGGGGAGGAGCAGTTCTTC	CASSLNGLAGEEQFF	TRBJ2-1	.	TRBV9	TRBD2
TGTGCCAGCGGAACGGGACTTACAGCAGATACGCAGTATTTT	CASGTGLTADTQYF	TRBJ2-3	many	TRBV28	.
TGTGCCTGGAGCCCGGCGGCAGGGGGCCCTTATAGCAATCAGCCCCAGCATTTT	CAWSPAAGGPYSNQPQHF	TRBJ1-5	.	TRBV30	TRBD1